This T cell receptor beta chain originates from a study of shared clonotypes between healthy human individuals. This CDR3 has 12 amino acids. V was pared by 8 bases and J by 7 bases, with 9 bases between. CDR1 and CDR2 (germline): MDHEN, SYDVKM. Naive CD4+ cells were CD45RA-selected; the remaining cells were memory. Overall study results and limits: For naive CD4 cells, 4% to 6% of clonotypes were shared across a few donors.

A note on this clone: The antigen is undetermined.

The method was immunoSEQ multiplex PCR; TCRdb's version includes in-frame clones alone and lacks a portion of them. This table has around 550,000 clones, 90% to 97% appearing once. This sequence originates from a woman in her thirties in good health. The chain recombines TRBV28 with TRBJ1-6; D may be TRBD1 (5 bases). Sequencing input: naive CD4+ T cells sorted from blood. Subset: CD45RA+ positively selected. CDR3 region: CASGTGNSPLHF. The CDR3 DNA reads TGTGCCAGCGGGACGGGGAATTCACCCCTCCACTTT.